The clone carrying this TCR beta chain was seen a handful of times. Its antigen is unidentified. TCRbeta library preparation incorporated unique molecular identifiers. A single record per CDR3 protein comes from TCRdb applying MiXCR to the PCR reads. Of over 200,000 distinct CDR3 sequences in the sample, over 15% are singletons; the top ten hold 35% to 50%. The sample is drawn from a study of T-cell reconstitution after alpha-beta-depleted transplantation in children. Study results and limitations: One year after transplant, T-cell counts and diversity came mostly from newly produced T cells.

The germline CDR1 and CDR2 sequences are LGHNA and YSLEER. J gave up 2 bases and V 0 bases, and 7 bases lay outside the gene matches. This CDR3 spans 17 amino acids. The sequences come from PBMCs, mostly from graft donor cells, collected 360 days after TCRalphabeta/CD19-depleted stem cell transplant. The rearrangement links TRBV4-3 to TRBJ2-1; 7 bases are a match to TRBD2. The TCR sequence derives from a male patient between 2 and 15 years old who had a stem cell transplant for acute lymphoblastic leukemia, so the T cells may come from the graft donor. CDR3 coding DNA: TGCGCCAGCAGCCAAGATTGGGCGGGAGAACCCTACAATGAGCAGTTCTTC. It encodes CASSQDWAGEPYNEQFF.